The entry that follows covers one T cell receptor (delta chain) sequence. This clone was detected a few times. The specificity of this receptor is unknown. The TCRdb protein comes from a much larger clone and disagrees with this DNA's translation at residue 10, likely due to a read error; the protein given here is derived from the DNA. The same treatment, consisting of spiramycin and/or pyrimethamine plus sulfadiazine plus folinic acid, was given to the mothers of both infected and uninfected infants. All infants, infected and uninfected, were born by term delivery after more than 37 weeks of gestation. Around 900 uL of blood was turned into PBMCs through Lymphoprep gradient centrifugation, and the PBMCs were then cryopreserved in liquid nitrogen and sent to Belgium. After thawing, PBMCs were labeled with Zombie NIR viability dye and stained with CD3, TCR gammadelta, Vgamma9 and Vdelta2 antibodies. A FACSAria III was used to sort CD3+ TCRgammadelta+ T cells, reaching a mean purity of approximately 98%. For each sample, RNA was extracted from around 10,000 sorted gammadelta T cells with the RNeasy Micro Kit. Each infant was born to a mother who had been enrolled with a primary T. gondii infection during pregnancy. Peripheral blood was collected from the infants at an outpatient microbiology and virology center in Pavia, Italy.

The germline V gene encodes CDR1 TSWWSYY and CDR2 QGS. The CDR3 has 17 amino acids, counting the end cysteine and phenylalanine. Of all the DNA, just the CDR3 is kept, 51 bases in frame from base 1. Deletion took 0 bases off V and 4 bases off J, with a span of 15 bases between the germline ends. cDNA was made by template-switch reverse transcription with TRGC- and TRDC-specific primers in one tube, using SuperScript II. The TRGC primer was designed so that it binds both the TRGC1 and the TRGC2 constant genes. Amplification of TRG and TRD was done with the KAPA Real-Time Library Amplification Kit, and AMPure XP beads were used for purification between steps. Index PCR with the Nextera XT Index Kit was used to add Illumina sequencing adapters. Sequencing of TRG and TRD amplicons was performed on an Illumina MiSeq with the V2 300 kit, and 150 bp paired-end reads were generated. On the authors' methods: Before further analysis, read quality was checked using FastQC version 0.11.8. Reads were mapped to GenBank TRG or TRD reference genes, and MiXCR version 3.0.3 was used to assemble CDR3 sequences. Default MiXCR settings were used, apart from assembling TRDD gene segments from 3 instead of 5 consecutive nucleotides. N additions, CDR3 length, J segment length and clonotype sharing between samples were calculated with VDJtools version 1.2.1. CDR3 sequences that were out of frame or contained stop codons were left out of the analysis. The overlap of infant repertoires with previously published Vgamma9Vdelta2 repertoires from fetal, cord blood and adult blood was compared. TCRdb reran clone calling on the public reads with CATT; rows sharing one DNA sequence were then combined. For this entry, the V and J calls and clone size follow TCRdb and not the study's own pipeline. A total of about 300 delta-chain clones appear in this sample, approximately 12% of them only once. Jointly, the top ten make up approximately 30% of the sample.

This entry belongs to a study of Vγ9Vδ2 T cells in congenital toxoplasmosis (dated by TCRdb to the early 2020s). About the study as a whole: IgG, IgM and IgA serology, Western blot and an in-house interferon-gamma release assay were used to diagnose congenital toxoplasmosis. Gamma and delta chain CDR3 repertoires of sorted blood gammadelta T cells were compared between congenitally T. gondii-infected and uninfected infants. Sequencing of the repertoires was done on samples from infants at two time points: 2 months after birth and 1 year of age. At 2 months, TCR sequencing included roughly five infected and under eleven uninfected infants, and at 1 year it included 3 infected and 4 uninfected infants.

General findings and caveats noted by the study authors: At 2 months, infected infants appeared to have fewer N additions in TRGV9 and TRDV2 CDR3s than uninfected infants, particularly in TRDV2-TRDJ1 sequences. High prevalence of a public TRGV9 clonotype was observed in both infected and uninfected infants. Among approximately 2-month-old infants, germline-encoded fetal-type TRDV2 CDR3 sequences seemed to show up more often in infected than in uninfected infants, which suggests an in utero expansion footprint. Two months was the earliest age with enough suitable sample material for TCR repertoire analysis, so newborn repertoires were not sequenced. The repertoire differences between infected and uninfected infants were less clear at 1 year of age than at 2 months.

Sequencing input: gamma-delta T cells from blood. The clonotype was recovered from a child under 10 years old born to a mother with Toxoplasma gondii infection during pregnancy, either congenitally infected or uninfected (not recorded which). In this chain, TRDV1 is recombined with TRDJ2; the D gene is unclear. For the CDR3, the sequence is CALGELLGLRGTAQLFF. The nucleotide sequence is given as TGTGCTCTTGGGGAACTTCTAGGTCTGAGGGGGACAGCACAACTCTTCTTT.